Following are 28 T cell receptor beta chains from one sample sequenced in a study of blood T cell repertoires in COVID-19. Using immunoSEQ multiplex PCR, the repertoire was profiled, and TCRdb retains in-frame clones only, with some absent. Among 250,000 to 350,000 clones listed, about 89% were seen once. The sequencing input was peripheral blood. These TCRs come from a young woman with COVID-19, enrolled during active disease.

The chain has TRBV5-1 and TRBJ1-2, with 9 bases fitting TRBD1. CDR1 is SGHRS, CDR2 YFSETQ, per germline. The V gene end was trimmed by 0 bases and the J gene end by 4 bases; junction bases not matched to a gene: 4. The CDR3 is made up of 15 amino acids. The DNA of the CDR3 is TGCGCCAGCAGCTTGGACAGGGGGCGTAGCTATGGCTACACCTTC. Translated, it gives CASSLDRGRSYGYTF.

The CDR3 sequence is CASRTSDKNIQYF. In DNA form, the CDR3 reads TGTGCCAGCAGGACTAGCGACAAAAACATTCAGTACTTC. The chain is built from TRBV6-5 and TRBJ2-4; 8 nucleotides agree with TRBD2. Trimming at V came to 6 bases and at J to 3 bases, leaving 1 base not matched to a gene. The length of the CDR3 is 13 residues. Germline V gives CDR1 MNHEY, CDR2 SVGAGI.

V is TRBV3-1 (or the pseudogene TRBV3-2) and J is TRBJ1-2; D gene uncertain. CDR3 length equals 13 residues. Deletions cut 6 bases from V and 6 bases from J, with 14 bases between. Germline CDR1 and CDR2: LGHDT and YNNKEL (reference sequence). The CDR3 nucleotides are TGTGCCAGCAGATCAAGATCGGGTAATGGCTACACCTTC. Residues: CASRSRSGNGYTF.

A word on this clone: In the same sample, other DNA sequences code for this CDR3. The chain has TRBV2 and TRBJ1-5; the D gene is possibly TRBD1 (5 bases). This CDR3 has 13 amino acids. V was shortened by 6 bases and J by 4 bases, with 10 bases between the two germline ends. CDR1 and CDR2 (germline): SNHLY, FYNNEI. In DNA, the CDR3 is TGTGCCAGCAGAACAGGAGAGAATCAGCCCCAGCATTTT. Its protein product is CASRTGENQPQHF.

The genes are TRBV19 and TRBJ1-5; no firm D call. The CDR3 is 12 amino acids. Per germline, CDR1 LNHDA and CDR2 SQIVND (reference sequence). V lost 4 bases and J 4 bases, leaving 5 bases between the germline ends. The CDR3 is CASSTLNQPQHF. For the CDR3, the DNA is TGTGCCAGTAGTACCTTAAATCAGCCCCAGCATTTT.

CDR3 protein: CASSPTVNYGYTF. The CDR3 DNA reads as TGTGCCAGCAGCCCGACAGTCAACTATGGCTACACCTTC. V and J are TRBV6-5 and TRBJ1-2; TRBD1 is a possible D gene (5 bases). V was pared by 6 bases and J by 2 bases, with 10 bases between. The CDR3 sequence is 13 residues long. Looked up from germline, CDR1 is MNHEY and CDR2 is SVGAGI.

The chain combines TRBV20-1 with TRBJ2-1; 12 bases fit TRBD2. The V gene end was trimmed by 3 bases and the J gene end by 8 bases; junction bases not matched to a gene: 5. The CDR3 is made up of 14 amino acids. The germline gives CDR1 DFQATT, CDR2 SNEGSKA (reference sequence). CDR3 protein: CSASLAGGPYEQFF. For the CDR3, the DNA is TGCAGTGCTAGTCTAGCGGGAGGGCCCTATGAGCAGTTCTTC.

The CDR3: CASSERGRGLNTGELFF. Here the CDR3 DNA reads TGTGCCAGCAGTGAAAGGGGCAGGGGGCTGAACACCGGGGAGCTGTTTTTT. V gene TRBV6-1 combines with J gene TRBJ2-2; 8 positions match TRBD1. Per germline, CDR1 MNHNS and CDR2 SASEGT. The CDR3 is 17 residues long. Trimming removed 2 bases from V and 1 base from J; junction bases left unmatched: 6.

The chain joins TRBV19 to TRBJ1-4; weak D call: TRBD1 (5 bases). This CDR3 has 15 amino acids. V lost 4 bases and J lost 1, with 10 bases in between. Germline V gene sequence: CDR1 LNHDA, CDR2 SQIVND (reference sequence). CDR3 sequence reads: CASSTRQGTNEKLFF. CDR3 DNA sequence: TGTGCCAGTAGTACCCGTCAGGGAACTAATGAAAAACTGTTTTTT.

J is TRBJ2-1 and V is TRBV5-1, with 10 bases identical to TRBD2. V lost 1 base to trimming and J lost 5 bases; unmatched junction nucleotides: 3. Germline CDR1 is SGHRS and CDR2 is YFSETQ. The length of the CDR3 is 15 residues. The CDR3, as DNA: TGCGCCAGCAGCTTGACTAGCGGGGATAACAATGAGCAGTTCTTC. It translates to CASSLTSGDNNEQFF.

This chain connects TRBV7-5 to TRBJ2-5; TRBD2 is taken as the D call from the table, unchecked against the DNA. TRBV7-5 is a known pseudogene. The CDR3 runs 19 residues. Here the CDR3 reads CVRRYEGGGDHQLFETQYF. In nucleotides, the CDR3 is TGTGTCAGAAGGTACGAGGGGGGGGGCGACCACCAATTATTTGAGACCCAGTACTTC.

The chain combines TRBV19 with TRBJ2-3, with TRBD2 identical over 9 bases. With 5 bases clipped from V and 8 bases from J, the junction kept 11 bases outside the gene matches. CDR3 size: 15 residues. Germline V gene lookup returns CDR1 LNHDA and CDR2 SQIVND (reference sequence). CDR3 residues: CASSAGSPRGGTQYF. The CDR3, as DNA: TGTGCCAGTAGTGCCGGTAGCCCGCGGGGGGGTACGCAGTATTTT.

The V gene is TRBV14, the J gene TRBJ1-6; 7 bases fit TRBD1. Trimming at V came to 3 bases and at J to 14 bases, leaving 4 bases not matched to a gene. This CDR3 is built from 12 residues. Germline V gene sequence: CDR1 SGHDN, CDR2 FVKESK. The CDR3 here is CASSHETGTLHF. For the CDR3, the DNA is TGTGCCAGCAGCCATGAGACAGGGACCCTCCACTTT.

The gene calls are TRBV4-2 and TRBJ2-7, with TRBD2 as a possible D gene (6 bases). This CDR3 region has 15 residues. V was clipped by 5 bases and J by 2 bases, with 16 bases between them. Germline loops: CDR1 LGHNA, CDR2 YNFKEQ. The CDR3 sequence: CASSATTSPTYEQYF. As DNA, the CDR3 is TGTGCCAGCAGCGCGACGACTAGTCCCACCTACGAGCAGTACTTC.

The V call is TRBV5-1, the J call TRBJ1-2; D call uncertain. This CDR3 spans 15 amino acids. Germline loops: CDR1 SGHRS, CDR2 YFSETQ. Trimming took off 4 bases at V and 3 bases at J, with 16 bases between the two ends. The CDR3 spells CASSPSPGLDYGYTF. The CDR3 DNA is TGCGCCAGCAGCCCATCCCCGGGTCTTGACTATGGCTACACCTTC.

This rearrangement joins TRBV9 to TRBJ2-5, with 7 bases aligning to TRBD2. The CDR3 length is 16 residues. Germline loops: CDR1 SGDLS, CDR2 YYNGEE. V lost 3 bases to trimming and J lost 2 bases; unmatched junction nucleotides: 10. The CDR3 sequence: CASSGGVAGIQETQYF. CDR3 coding DNA: TGTGCCAGCAGCGGTGGGGTAGCGGGCATTCAAGAGACCCAGTACTTC.

V and J are TRBV30 and TRBJ2-3; 15 positions agree with TRBD2. CDR3 length: 21 residues. Looked up from germline, CDR1 is GTSNPN and CDR2 is SVGIG (reference sequence). The trim removed 0 bases at V and 3 bases at J, leaving 16 bases unmatched. This CDR3 reads CAWSVTGTSGRKGLRTDTQYF. CDR3 in DNA: TGTGCCTGGAGTGTTACCGGGACTAGCGGGAGGAAGGGGTTGAGGACAGATACGCAGTATTTT.

The gene calls are TRBV6-5 and TRBJ1-1; 7 bases are a match to TRBD1. From germline, CDR1 is MNHEY and CDR2 SVGAGI. Trimming cost V 5 bases and J 8 bases; bases outside gene matches: 8. The CDR3 contains 13 residues. The CDR3 bases are TGTGCCAGCAGTCTACAGCGACAGGGCGAAGCTTTCTTT. Its protein is CASSLQRQGEAFF.

The V gene is TRBV6-2 or TRBV6-3, the J gene TRBJ2-1; 7 bases agree with TRBD2. The V gene end was trimmed by 5 bases and the J gene end by 5 bases; junction bases not matched to a gene: 9. There are 15 residues in the CDR3. CDR1 MNHEY and CDR2 SVGEGT come from the germline V gene. CDR3 protein: CASSPRWDYDNEQFF. CDR3 nucleotide sequence: TGTGCCAGCAGTCCCCGCTGGGACTACGACAATGAGCAGTTCTTC.

The chain has TRBV7-2 and TRBJ1-1; D is unclear. The CDR3 length is 15 residues. The germline V and J ends were trimmed by 3 bases and 2 bases, with 13 bases remaining between them. Germline CDR1 reads SGHTA; CDR2 reads FQGNSA. The CDR3 spells CASSFDSFGNTEAFF. For the CDR3, the DNA is TGTGCCAGCAGCTTTGATAGCTTTGGAAACACTGAAGCTTTCTTT.

The chain has TRBV5-4 and TRBJ2-5; 7 bases match TRBD1. Unmatched junction bases numbered 7, after V lost 5 bases and J lost 0 bases. The germline gives CDR1 SGHNT, CDR2 YYREEE (reference sequence). This CDR3 is built from 15 residues. The DNA of the CDR3 is TGTGCCAGCAGTTCGGACAGGAGGTACCAAGAGACCCAGTACTTC. It codes for CASSSDRRYQETQYF.

The chain combines TRBV2 with TRBJ2-3, with a possible D match to TRBD2 (6 bases). Trimming cost V 0 bases and J 0 bases, with 13 bases left between them. CDR3 length equals 17 residues. Looked up from germline, CDR1 is SNHLY and CDR2 is FYNNEI. CDR3 region: CASSEALSGVSTDTQYF. Here the CDR3 DNA reads TGTGCCAGCAGTGAAGCGCTTAGCGGAGTTAGCACAGATACGCAGTATTTT.

The chain carries TRBV19 and TRBJ1-1; D remains unclear. Germline V lookup: CDR1 LNHDA, CDR2 SQIVND (reference sequence). This CDR3 is 18 amino acids long. Trimming cost V 2 bases and J 3 bases, with 22 bases left between them. The CDR3 DNA is TGTGCCAGTAGTATACCGGCCCGGGTTAGGGTCGGGGACACTGAAGCTTTCTTT. Translation: CASSIPARVRVGDTEAFF.

The chain uses TRBV6-5 and TRBJ1-6; D not certain. V was trimmed by 6 bases and J by 0 bases, leaving 9 bases between them. CDR1 is MNHEY, CDR2 SVGAGI, per germline. The CDR3 runs to 15 residues. The CDR3, as DNA: TGTGCCAGCAGAACTCTGAGCTCCTATAATTCACCCCTCCACTTT. Translation gives CASRTLSSYNSPLHF.

V and J are TRBV11-2 and TRBJ2-7, with TRBD1 matching 8 bases. With 5 bases clipped from V and 4 bases from J, the junction kept 7 bases outside the gene matches. Germline V CDR1 and CDR2: SGHAT, FQNNGV. The CDR3 totals 14 residues. CDR3 protein: CASSIGQGEYEQYF. For the CDR3, the DNA is TGTGCCAGCAGCATAGGACAGGGAGAGTACGAGCAGTACTTC.

V and J are TRBV11-2 and TRBJ1-2, with a possible D match to TRBD1 (6 bases). This CDR3 contains 12 residues. The V end was cut by 6 bases, the J end by 9 bases, with 14 bases between. Germline values: CDR1 SGHAT, CDR2 FQNNGV. CDR3 bases: TGTGCCAGCAGTCGGAACAGGGTGAGCTACACCTTC. It yields the protein CASSRNRVSYTF.

This chain uses TRBV7-8 with TRBJ1-5; D gene unclear. Germline assignment: CDR1 SGHVS and CDR2 FQNEAQ. The CDR3 covers 15 residues. The V end lost 3 bases, the J end lost 6 bases, and 15 bases lay between the germline ends. This CDR3 is CASSFRNSGIQPQHF. The CDR3, as DNA: TGTGCCAGCAGCTTTCGAAATTCAGGAATTCAGCCCCAGCATTTT.

The chain uses TRBV4-2 and TRBJ2-5; 11 nucleotides match TRBD2. V trimming: 4 bases; J trimming: 1 base; junction bases outside the gene matches: 8. Germline lookup yields CDR1 LGHNA and CDR2 YNFKEQ. This CDR3 region has 17 residues. In DNA form, the CDR3 reads TGTGCCAGCAGCCGGGCCACCGGGACTAGCGGCCAAGAGACCCAGTACTTC. This gives the protein CASSRATGTSGQETQYF.